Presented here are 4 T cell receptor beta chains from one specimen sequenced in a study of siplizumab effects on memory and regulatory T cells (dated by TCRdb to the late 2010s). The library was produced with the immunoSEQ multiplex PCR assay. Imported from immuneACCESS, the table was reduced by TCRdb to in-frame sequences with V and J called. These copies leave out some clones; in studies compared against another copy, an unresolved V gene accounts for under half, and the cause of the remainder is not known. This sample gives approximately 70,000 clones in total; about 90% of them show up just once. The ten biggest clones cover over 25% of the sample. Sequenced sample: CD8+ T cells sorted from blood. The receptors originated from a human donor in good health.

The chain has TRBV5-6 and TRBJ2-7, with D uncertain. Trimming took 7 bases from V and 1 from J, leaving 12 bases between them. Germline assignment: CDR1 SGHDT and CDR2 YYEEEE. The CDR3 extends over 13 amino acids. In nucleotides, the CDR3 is TGTGCCAGCTATTTCCGAGATTCCTACGAGCAGTACTTC. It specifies CASYFRDSYEQYF. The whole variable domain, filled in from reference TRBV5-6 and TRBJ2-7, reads DAGVTQSPTHLIKTRGQQVTLRCSPKSGHDTVSWYQQALGQGPQFIFQYYEEEERQRGNFPDRFSGHQFPNYSSELNVNALLLGDSALYLCASYFRDSYEQYFGPGTRLTVT.

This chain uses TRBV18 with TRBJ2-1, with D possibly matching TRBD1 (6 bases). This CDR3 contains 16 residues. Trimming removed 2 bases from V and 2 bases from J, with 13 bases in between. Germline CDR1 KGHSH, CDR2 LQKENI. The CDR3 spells CASSPAYRVAYNEQFF. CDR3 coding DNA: TGTGCCAGCTCACCAGCCTACAGGGTTGCCTACAATGAGCAGTTCTTC.

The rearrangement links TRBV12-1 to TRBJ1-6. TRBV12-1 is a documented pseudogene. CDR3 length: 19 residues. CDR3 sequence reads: CASSPLLRETSSYNSPLHF. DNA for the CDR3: TGTGCCAGCAGCCCCCTACTTAGGGAAACCAGCTCCTATAATTCACCCCTCCACTTT.

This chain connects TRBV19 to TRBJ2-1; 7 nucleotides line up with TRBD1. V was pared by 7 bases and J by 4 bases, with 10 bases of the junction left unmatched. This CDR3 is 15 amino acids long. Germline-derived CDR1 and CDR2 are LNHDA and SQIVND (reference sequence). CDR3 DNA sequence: TGTGCCAGTACTGCACAGGGGTTTGCGTACAATGAGCAGTTCTTC. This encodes CASTAQGFAYNEQFF.